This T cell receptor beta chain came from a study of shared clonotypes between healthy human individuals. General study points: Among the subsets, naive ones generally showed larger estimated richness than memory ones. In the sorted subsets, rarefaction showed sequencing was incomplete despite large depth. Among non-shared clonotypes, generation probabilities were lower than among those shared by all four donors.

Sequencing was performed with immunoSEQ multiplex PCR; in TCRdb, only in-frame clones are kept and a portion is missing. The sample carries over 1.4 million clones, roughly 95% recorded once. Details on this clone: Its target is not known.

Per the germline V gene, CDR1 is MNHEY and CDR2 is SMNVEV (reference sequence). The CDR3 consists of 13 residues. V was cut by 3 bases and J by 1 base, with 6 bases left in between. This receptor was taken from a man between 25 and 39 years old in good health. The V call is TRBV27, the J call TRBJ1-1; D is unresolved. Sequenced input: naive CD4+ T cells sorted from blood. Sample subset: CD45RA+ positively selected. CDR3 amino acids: CASSFQANTEAFF. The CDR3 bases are TGTGCCAGCAGTTTCCAGGCGAACACTGAAGCTTTCTTT.